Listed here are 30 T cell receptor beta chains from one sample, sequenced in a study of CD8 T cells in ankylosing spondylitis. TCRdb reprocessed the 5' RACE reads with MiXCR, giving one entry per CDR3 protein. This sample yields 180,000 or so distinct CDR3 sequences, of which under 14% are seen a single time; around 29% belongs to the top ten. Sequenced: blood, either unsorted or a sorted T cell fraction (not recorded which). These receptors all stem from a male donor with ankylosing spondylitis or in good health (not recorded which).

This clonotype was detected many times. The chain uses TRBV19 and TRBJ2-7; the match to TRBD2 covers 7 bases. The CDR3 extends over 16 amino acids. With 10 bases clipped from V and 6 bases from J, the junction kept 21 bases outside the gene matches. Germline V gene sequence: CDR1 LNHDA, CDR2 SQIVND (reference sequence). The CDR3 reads CATSRQEGGPGGEQYF. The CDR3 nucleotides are TGTGCCACCTCCCGTCAGGAGGGAGGCCCGGGGGGCGAGCAGTACTTC.

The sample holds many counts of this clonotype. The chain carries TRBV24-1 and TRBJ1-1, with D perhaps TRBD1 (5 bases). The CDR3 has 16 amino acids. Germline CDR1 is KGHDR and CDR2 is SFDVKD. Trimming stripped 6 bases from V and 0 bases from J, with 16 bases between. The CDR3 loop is CATSQTDLCMNTEAFF. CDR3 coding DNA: TGTGCCACCAGTCAGACAGACCTCTGCATGAACACTGAAGCTTTCTTT.

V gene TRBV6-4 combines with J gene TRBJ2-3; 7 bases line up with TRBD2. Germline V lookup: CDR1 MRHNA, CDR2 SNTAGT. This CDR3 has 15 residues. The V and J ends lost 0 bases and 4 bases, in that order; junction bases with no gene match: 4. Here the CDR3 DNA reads TGTGCCAGCAGTGACTCTGCGGGAGTTCCAGATACGCAGTATTTT. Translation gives CASSDSAGVPDTQYF.

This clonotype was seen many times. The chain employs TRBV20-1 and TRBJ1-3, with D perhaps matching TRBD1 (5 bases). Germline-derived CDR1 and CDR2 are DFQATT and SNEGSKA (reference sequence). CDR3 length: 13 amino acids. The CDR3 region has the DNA TGCAGCGCCGGTGGGGGGGCTGGAAACACCATATATTTT. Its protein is CSAGGGAGNTIYF.

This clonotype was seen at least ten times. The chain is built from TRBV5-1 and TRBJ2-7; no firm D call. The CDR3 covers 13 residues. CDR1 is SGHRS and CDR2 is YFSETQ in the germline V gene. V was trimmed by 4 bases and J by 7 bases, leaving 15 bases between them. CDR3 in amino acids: CASSTNTAQEQYF. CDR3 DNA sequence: TGCGCCAGCAGCACAAACACGGCCCAAGAGCAGTACTTC. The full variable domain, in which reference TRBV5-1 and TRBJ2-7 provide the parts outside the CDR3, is KAGVTQTPRYLIKTRGQQVTLSCSPISGHRSVSWYQQTPGQGLQFLFEYFSETQRNKGNFPGRFSGRQFSNSRSEMNVSTLELGDSALYLCASSTNTAQEQYFGPGTRLTVT.

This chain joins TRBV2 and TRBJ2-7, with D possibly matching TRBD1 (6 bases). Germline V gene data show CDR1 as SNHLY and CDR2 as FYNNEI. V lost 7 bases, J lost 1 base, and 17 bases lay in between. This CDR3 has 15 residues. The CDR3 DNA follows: TGTGCCAGCATGAGGGACACAACTAGTTCCTACGAGCAGTACTTC. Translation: CASMRDTTSSYEQYF.

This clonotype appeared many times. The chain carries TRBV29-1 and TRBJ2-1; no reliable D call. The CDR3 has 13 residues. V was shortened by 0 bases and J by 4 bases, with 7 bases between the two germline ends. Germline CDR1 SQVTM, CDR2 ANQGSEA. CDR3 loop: CSVEDPRYNEQFF. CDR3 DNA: TGCAGCGTTGAAGATCCCAGATACAATGAGCAGTTCTTC.

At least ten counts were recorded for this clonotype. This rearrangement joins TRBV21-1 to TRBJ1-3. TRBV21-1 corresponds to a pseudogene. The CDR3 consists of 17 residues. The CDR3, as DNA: TGTGCCAGCAGAAGAGGGGAGGAAGAGGACTCTGGAAACACCATATATTTT. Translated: CASRRGEEEDSGNTIYF.

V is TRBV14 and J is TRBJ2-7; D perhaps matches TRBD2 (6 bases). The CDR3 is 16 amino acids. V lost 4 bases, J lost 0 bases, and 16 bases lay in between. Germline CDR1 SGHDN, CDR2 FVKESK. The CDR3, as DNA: TGTGCCAGCAGCCTACCGGGACTTTTTAGCTCCTACGAGCAGTACTTC. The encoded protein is CASSLPGLFSSYEQYF.

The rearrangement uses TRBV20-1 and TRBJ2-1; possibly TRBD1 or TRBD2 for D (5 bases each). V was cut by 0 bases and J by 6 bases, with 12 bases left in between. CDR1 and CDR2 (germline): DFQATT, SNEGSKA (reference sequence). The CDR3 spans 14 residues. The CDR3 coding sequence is TGCAGTGCTAGAGAGTCGGTTGGGGGCAATGAGCAGTTCTTC. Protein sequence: CSARESVGGNEQFF.

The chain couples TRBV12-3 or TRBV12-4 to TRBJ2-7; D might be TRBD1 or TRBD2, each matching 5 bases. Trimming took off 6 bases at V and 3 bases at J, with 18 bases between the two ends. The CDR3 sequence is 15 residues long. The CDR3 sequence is CASRNRDGVFYEQYF. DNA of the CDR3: TGTGCCAGCAGGAACCGGGACGGCGTGTTCTACGAGCAGTACTTC.

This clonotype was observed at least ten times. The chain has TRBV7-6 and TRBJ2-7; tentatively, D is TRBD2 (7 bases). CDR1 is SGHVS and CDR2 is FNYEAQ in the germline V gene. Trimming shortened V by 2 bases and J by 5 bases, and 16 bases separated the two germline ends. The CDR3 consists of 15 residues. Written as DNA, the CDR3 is TGTGCCAGCAGCTTACGTGGGGGGGCCAGGGACGAGCAGTACTTC. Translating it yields CASSLRGGARDEQYF.

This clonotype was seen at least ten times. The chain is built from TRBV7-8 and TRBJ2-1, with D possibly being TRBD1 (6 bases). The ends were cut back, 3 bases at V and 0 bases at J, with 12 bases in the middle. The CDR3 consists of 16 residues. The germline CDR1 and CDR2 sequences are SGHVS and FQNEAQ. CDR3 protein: CASSLRQGRSYNEQFF. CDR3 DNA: TGTGCCAGCAGCTTGCGTCAGGGGCGCTCCTACAATGAGCAGTTCTTC. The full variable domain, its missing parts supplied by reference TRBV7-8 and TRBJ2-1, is GAGVSQSPRYKVAKRGQDVALRCDPISGHVSLFWYQQALGQGPEFLTYFQNEAQLDKSGLPSDRFFAERPEGSVSTLKIQRTQQEDSAVYLCASSLRQGRSYNEQFFGPGTRLTVL.

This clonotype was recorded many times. The CDR3 region is CASLKTGNTEAFF. In DNA, the CDR3 is TGTGCCAGCTTGAAGACAGGGAACACTGAAGCTTTCTTT. The chain is built from TRBV2 and TRBJ1-1, with a weak D call TRBD1 (6 bases). Germline V gene sequence: CDR1 SNHLY, CDR2 FYNNEI. The CDR3 is 13 amino acids. Trimming removed 8 bases from V and 1 base from J, with 11 bases in between.

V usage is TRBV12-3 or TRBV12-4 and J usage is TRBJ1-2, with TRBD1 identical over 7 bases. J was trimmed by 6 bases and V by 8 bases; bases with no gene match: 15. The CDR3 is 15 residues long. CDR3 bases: TGTGCCAGCGCCATCCGCGTCGGGACAGTTCATGGCTACACCTTC. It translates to CASAIRVGTVHGYTF.

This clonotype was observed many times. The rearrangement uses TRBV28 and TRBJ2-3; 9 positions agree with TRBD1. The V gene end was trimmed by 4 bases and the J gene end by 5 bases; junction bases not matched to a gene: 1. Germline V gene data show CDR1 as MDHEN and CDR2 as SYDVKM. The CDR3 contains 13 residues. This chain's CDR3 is CASSYRGLDTQYF. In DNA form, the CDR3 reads TGTGCCAGCAGTTACAGGGGGCTAGATACGCAGTATTTT.

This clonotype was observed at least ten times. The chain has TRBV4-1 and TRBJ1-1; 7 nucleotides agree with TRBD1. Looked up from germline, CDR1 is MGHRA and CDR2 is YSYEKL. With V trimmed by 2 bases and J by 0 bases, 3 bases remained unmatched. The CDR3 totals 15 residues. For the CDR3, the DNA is TGCGCCAGCAGCCAATTGGGACAGATGAACACTGAAGCTTTCTTT. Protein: CASSQLGQMNTEAFF.

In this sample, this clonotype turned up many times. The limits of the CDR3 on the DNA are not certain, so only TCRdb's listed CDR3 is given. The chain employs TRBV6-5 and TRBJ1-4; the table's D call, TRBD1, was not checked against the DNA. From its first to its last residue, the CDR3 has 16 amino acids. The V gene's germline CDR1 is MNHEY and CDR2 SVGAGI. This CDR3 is CASSSGQGAADEKLFF.

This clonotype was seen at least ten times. The CDR3 protein is CASTAGIAGDDYEQYF. CDR3 sequence (DNA): TGTGCCAGCACCGCAGGAATAGCGGGAGATGATTACGAGCAGTACTTC. This chain joins TRBV28 and TRBJ2-7; 9 nucleotides align to TRBD2. Trimming cost V 7 bases and J 4 bases; bases outside gene matches: 14. Germline V gene lookup returns CDR1 MDHEN and CDR2 SYDVKM. The CDR3 runs to 16 residues.

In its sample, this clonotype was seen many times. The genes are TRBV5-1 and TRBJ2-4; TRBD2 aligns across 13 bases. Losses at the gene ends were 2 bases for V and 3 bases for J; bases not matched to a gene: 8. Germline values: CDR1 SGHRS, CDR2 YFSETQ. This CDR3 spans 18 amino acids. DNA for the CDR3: TGCGCCAGCAGCTTTACTAGCGGGAGGGCCTTAGGCAAAAACATTCAGTACTTC. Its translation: CASSFTSGRALGKNIQYF.

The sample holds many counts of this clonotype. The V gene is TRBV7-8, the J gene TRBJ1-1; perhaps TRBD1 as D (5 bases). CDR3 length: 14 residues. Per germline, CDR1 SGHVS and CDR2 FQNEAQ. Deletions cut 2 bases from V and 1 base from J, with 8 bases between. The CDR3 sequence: CASSLLTANTEAFF. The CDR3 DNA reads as TGTGCCAGCAGCTTATTGACAGCGAACACTGAAGCTTTCTTT. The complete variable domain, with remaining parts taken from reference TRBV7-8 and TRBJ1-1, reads GAGVSQSPRYKVAKRGQDVALRCDPISGHVSLFWYQQALGQGPEFLTYFQNEAQLDKSGLPSDRFFAERPEGSVSTLKIQRTQQEDSAVYLCASSLLTANTEAFFGQGTRLTVV.

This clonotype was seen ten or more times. The DNA of the CDR3 is TGTGCCAGCAGCTTATTTACCGGGGACACAGATACGCAGTATTTT. Translation gives CASSLFTGDTDTQYF. V gene TRBV7-8 combines with J gene TRBJ2-3; tentative D call: TRBD2 (5 bases). V was shortened by 2 bases and J by 2 bases, with 11 bases between the two germline ends. Germline assignment: CDR1 SGHVS and CDR2 FQNEAQ. This CDR3 contains 15 residues.

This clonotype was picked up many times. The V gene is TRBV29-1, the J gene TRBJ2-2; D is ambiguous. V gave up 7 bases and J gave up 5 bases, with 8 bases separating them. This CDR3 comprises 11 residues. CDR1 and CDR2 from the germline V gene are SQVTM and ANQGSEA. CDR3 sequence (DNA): TGCAGCGCCCAGCTTACCGGGGAGCTGTTTTTT. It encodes CSAQLTGELFF.

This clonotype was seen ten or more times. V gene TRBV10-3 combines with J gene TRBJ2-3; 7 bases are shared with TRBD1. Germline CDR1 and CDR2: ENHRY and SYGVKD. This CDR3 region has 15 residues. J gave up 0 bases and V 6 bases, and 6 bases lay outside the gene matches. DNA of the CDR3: TGTGCCATCAGGGGGACAGTCCCTAGCACAGATACGCAGTATTTT. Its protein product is CAIRGTVPSTDTQYF.

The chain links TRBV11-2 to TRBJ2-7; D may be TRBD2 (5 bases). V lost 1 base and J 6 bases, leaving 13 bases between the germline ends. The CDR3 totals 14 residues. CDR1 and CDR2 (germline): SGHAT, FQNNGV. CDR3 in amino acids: CASSLVPGSGEQYF. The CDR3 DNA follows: TGTGCCAGCAGCTTAGTGCCGGGGTCAGGCGAGCAGTACTTC.

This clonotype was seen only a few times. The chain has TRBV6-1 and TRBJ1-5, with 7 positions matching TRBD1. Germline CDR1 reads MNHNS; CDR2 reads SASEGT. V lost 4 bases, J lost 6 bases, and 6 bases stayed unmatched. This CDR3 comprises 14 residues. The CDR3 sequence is CASSGSRGVQPQHF. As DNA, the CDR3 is TGTGCCAGCAGTGGGAGCAGGGGGGTTCAGCCCCAGCATTTT.

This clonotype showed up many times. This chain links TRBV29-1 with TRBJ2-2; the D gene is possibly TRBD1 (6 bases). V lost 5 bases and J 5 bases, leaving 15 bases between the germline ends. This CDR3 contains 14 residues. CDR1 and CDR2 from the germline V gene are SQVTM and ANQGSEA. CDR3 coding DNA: TGCAGCGTTCGACCAGGGGTAACGACCGGGGAGCTGTTTTTT. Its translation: CSVRPGVTTGELFF.

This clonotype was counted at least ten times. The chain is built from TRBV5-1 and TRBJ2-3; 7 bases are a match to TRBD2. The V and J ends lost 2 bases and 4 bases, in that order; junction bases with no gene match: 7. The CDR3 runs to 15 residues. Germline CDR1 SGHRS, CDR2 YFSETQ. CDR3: CASSFTSVTSDTQYF. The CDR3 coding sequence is TGCGCCAGCAGCTTCACTAGCGTCACTTCAGATACGCAGTATTTT. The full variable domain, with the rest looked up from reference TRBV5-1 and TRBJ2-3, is KAGVTQTPRYLIKTRGQQVTLSCSPISGHRSVSWYQQTPGQGLQFLFEYFSETQRNKGNFPGRFSGRQFSNSRSEMNVSTLELGDSALYLCASSFTSVTSDTQYFGPGTRLTVL.

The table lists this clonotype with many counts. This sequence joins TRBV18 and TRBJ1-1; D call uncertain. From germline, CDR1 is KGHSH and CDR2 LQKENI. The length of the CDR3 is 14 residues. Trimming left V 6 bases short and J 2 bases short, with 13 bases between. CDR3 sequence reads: CASSQSQINTEAFF. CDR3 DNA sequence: TGTGCCAGCTCCCAAAGCCAGATTAACACTGAAGCTTTCTTT.

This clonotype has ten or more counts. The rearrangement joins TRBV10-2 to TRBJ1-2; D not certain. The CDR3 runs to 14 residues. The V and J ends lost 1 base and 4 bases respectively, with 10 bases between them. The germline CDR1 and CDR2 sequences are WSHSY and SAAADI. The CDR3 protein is CASSELGPTYGYTF. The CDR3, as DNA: TGCGCCAGCAGTGAGTTGGGCCCCACCTATGGCTACACCTTC.